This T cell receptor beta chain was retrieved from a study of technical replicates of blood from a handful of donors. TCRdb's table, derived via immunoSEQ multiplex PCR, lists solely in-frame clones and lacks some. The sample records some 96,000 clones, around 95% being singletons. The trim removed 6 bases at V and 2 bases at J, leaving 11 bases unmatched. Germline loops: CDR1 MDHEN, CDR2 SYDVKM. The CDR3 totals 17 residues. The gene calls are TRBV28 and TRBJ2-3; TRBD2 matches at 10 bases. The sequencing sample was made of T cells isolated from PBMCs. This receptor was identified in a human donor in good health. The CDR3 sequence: CASSRGLGLAATDTQYF. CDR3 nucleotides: TGTGCCAGCAGCCGAGGGTTAGGACTAGCGGCCACAGATACGCAGTATTTT.